This entry concerns a single T cell receptor (beta chain). Its antigen is not identified. Germline V gene data show CDR1 as KGHDR and CDR2 as SFDVKD. V lost 7 bases, J lost 4 bases, and 19 bases lay in between. The CDR3 has 16 residues. This entry belongs to a study of T-cell memory formation after mild COVID-19. Study-wide results and caveats: Contracting clones from day 15 to 85 had balanced CD4/CD8; later expanders favoured CD4+. Cross-reactive memory seemingly joined, as some responding clones were found in pre-infection memory.

One entry per CDR3 protein results from TCRdb running MiXCR on the 5' RACE reads. The data show 450,000 to 650,000 distinct CDR3 sequences, 20% seen once. This rearrangement joins TRBV24-1 to TRBJ2-1; D may be TRBD1 (6 bases). The TCR sequence derives from an adult woman who had mild COVID-19 (a few samples of this study predate the infection). Cell type and time point are not known. Input material: PBMCs or a T cell subset sorted from them (not recorded which). The chain's CDR3 is CATSAPVTGVYNEQFF. CDR3 sequence (DNA): TGTGCCACCAGCGCCCCCGTGACAGGCGTTTACAATGAGCAGTTCTTC.